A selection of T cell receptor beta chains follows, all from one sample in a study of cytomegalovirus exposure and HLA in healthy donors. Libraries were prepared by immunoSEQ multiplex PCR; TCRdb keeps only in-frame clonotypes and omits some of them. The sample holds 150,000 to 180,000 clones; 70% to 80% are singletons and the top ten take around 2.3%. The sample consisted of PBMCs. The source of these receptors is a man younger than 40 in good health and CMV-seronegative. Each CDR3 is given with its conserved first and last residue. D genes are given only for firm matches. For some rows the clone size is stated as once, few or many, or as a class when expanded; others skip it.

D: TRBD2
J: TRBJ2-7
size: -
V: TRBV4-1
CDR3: CASSQEYSSGGSYEQYF
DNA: TGCGCCAGCAGCCAAGAGTATAGCAGCGGGGGCTCCTACGAGCAGTACTTC

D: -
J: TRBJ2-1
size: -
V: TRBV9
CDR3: CASSVWGEDEQFF
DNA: TGTGCCAGCAGCGTATGGGGGGAAGATGAGCAGTTCTTC

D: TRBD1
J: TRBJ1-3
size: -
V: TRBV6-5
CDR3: CASSSNRGYGNTIYF
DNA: TGTGCCAGCAGTTCAAACAGGGGATATGGAAACACCATATATTTT

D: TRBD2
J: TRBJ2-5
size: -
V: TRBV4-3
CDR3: CASSQERTSGVGTQYF
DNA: TGCGCCAGCAGCCAAGAACGTACTAGCGGCGTTGGGACCCAGTACTTC

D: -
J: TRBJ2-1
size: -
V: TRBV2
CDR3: CASSEMRSNEQFF
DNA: TGTGCCAGCAGTGAAATGAGAAGCAATGAGCAGTTCTTC

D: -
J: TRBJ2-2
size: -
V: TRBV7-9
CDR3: CASSSPGGNTGELFF
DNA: TGTGCCAGCAGCTCCCCCGGGGGGAACACCGGGGAGCTGTTTTTT

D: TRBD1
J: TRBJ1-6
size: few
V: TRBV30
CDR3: CAGNQGDGSPLHF
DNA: TGTGCCGGAAACCAGGGGGACGGGTCACCCCTCCACTTT

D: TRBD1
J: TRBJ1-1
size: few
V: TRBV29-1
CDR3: CSAARTGINTEAFF
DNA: TGCAGCGCCGCGAGGACAGGGATCAACACTGAAGCTTTCTTT

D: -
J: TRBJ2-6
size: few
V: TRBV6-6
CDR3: CASSPQGSGANVLTF
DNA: TGTGCCAGCAGTCCTCAGGGATCTGGGGCCAACGTCCTGACTTTC

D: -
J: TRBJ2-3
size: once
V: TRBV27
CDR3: CASSTDNTRTDTQYF
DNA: TGTGCCAGCAGCACGGACAATACACGCACAGATACGCAGTATTTT

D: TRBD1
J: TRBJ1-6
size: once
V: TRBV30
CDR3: CAWRRSPLGQGQSPLHF
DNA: TGTGCCTGGAGGCGATCCCCCTTAGGACAGGGGCAGTCACCCCTCCACTTT

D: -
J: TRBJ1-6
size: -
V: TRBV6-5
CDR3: CASKLSGSNSPLHF
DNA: TGTGCCAGCAAGTTATCAGGGTCCAATTCACCCCTCCACTTT

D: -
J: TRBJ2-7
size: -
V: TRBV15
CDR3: CATSRIQGREQYF
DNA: TGTGCCACCAGCAGAATACAGGGTCGCGAGCAGTACTTC

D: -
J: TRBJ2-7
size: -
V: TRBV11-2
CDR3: CASSFGGPTTEQYF
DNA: TGTGCCAGCAGCTTCGGGGGGCCCACTACCGAGCAGTACTTC

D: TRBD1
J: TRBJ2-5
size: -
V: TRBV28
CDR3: CASSSLGTGKYQETQYF
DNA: TGTGCCAGCAGCTCCCTCGGGACAGGAAAGTACCAAGAGACCCAGTACTTC

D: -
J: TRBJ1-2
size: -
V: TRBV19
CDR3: CASGRRLDGYPF
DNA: TGTGCCAGTGGGCGCCGGTTGGATGGCTACCCCTTC

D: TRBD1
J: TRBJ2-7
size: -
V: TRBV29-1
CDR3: CSVTSGTGGYEQYF
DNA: TGCAGCGTGACCTCCGGGACAGGGGGCTACGAGCAGTACTTC

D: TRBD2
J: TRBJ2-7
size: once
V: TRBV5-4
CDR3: CASSLPGGYEQYF
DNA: TGTGCCAGCAGCCTTCCGGGGGGCTACGAGCAGTACTTC

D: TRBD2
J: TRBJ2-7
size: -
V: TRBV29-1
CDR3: CSVEETSGYYEQYF
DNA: TGCAGCGTTGAGGAGACTAGCGGCTACTACGAGCAGTACTTC

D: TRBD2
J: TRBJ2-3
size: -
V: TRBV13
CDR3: CASSSKEGTTLADTQYF
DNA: TGTGCCAGCAGCTCAAAGGAAGGGACTACCTTGGCAGATACGCAGTATTTT

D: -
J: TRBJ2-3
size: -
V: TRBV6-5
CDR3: CASSSTDPSTDTQYF
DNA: TGTGCCAGCAGTTCGACAGATCCTAGCACAGATACGCAGTATTTT

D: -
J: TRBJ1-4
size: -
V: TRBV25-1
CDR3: CASSDRPGTNEKLFF
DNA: TGTGCCAGCAGTGATAGGCCAGGAACTAATGAAAAACTGTTTTTT

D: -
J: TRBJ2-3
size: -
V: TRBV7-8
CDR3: CASSLAGSTDTQYF
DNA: TGTGCCAGCAGCTTGGCAGGAAGCACAGATACGCAGTATTTT

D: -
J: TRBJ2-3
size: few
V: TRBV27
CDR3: CASSFSSTDTQYF
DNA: TGTGCCAGCAGTTTCTCTAGCACAGATACGCAGTATTTT

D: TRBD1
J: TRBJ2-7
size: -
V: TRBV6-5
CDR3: CASSYLDRGEQYF
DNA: TGTGCCAGCAGTTACCTGGACAGGGGGGAGCAGTACTTC

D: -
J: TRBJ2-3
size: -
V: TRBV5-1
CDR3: CASSFNGGTDTQYF
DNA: TGCGCCAGCAGCTTTAACGGGGGCACAGATACGCAGTATTTT

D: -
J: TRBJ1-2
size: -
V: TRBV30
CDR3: CAWSVHRESYTF
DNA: TGTGCCTGGAGTGTACACAGGGAAAGCTACACCTTC